This TCR delta chain derives from a study of γδ T cells in repeated Plasmodium falciparum infection. Both TRG and TRD chains were sequenced from each sorted sample. TCRdb re-processed the multiplex PCR reads using CATT. The repertoire has some 100,000 delta-chain clones, approximately 1.4% of them found once; the top ten carry under 9.5%. Worth noting for this clone: This is likely an artifact of a read error, given a far larger clone one base away. Other DNA variants within this sample encode the same CDR3.

Gammadelta T cells were flow-sorted from PBMC into Vgamma9/Vdelta2+ and Vdelta2-negative populations for bulk analysis. Germline V gene data show CDR1 as TSWWSYY and CDR2 as QGS. The CDR3 runs to 23 residues. The sequencing sample was made of gamma-delta T cells from blood. This chain uses TRDV1 with TRDJ1; 7 positions agree with TRDD3. The J gene, missing from TCRdb, was assigned here through DNA to germline matching. The receptor's source is a pool of human donors (malaria-infected and uninfected, not separated). The CDR3: CALGEPTFWTQGDFQLYTDKLIF. DNA for the CDR3: TGTGCTCTCGGGGAACCCACGTTCTGGACTCAGGGGGATTTCCAACTCTACACCGATAAACTCATCTTT.